This T cell receptor (beta chain) was obtained from a study of T cells in Graves' hyperthyroidism and ophthalmopathy (dated by TCRdb to the late 2010s). At the level of the whole study: Peripheral blood samples were taken at the time of initial diagnosis, prior to any treatment. After blood sampling, hyperthyroidism patients were treated with methimazole at a starting dose of 30 mg daily, and ophthalmopathy patients were treated with high-dose intravenous methylprednisolone. TCR Vbeta CDR3 sequencing of 130 to 150 peripheral blood samples (about 45 ophthalmopathy, 70 to 85 hyperthyroidism and around 17 progressor patients) is reported in the paper. The 100 discovery patients were randomly divided into training and test sets at a 7:3 ratio. A discovery cohort of roughly 96 patients, about 40 with Graves' ophthalmopathy and fewer than 65 with stable Graves' hyperthyroidism, was used to find distinguishing TCR V-J signatures. Whether ophthalmopathy could be predicted prospectively was tested in an independent validation cohort made up of fewer than 20 hyperthyroidism patients plus 17 patients who later progressed to ophthalmopathy. In about six Graves' hyperthyroidism patients, the study also compared T-cell repertoires from thyroid tissue with T-cell repertoires from blood. The study at large found these results: Ophthalmopathy was separated from stable hyperthyroidism by a 13 V-J signature model, with 87.88% sensitivity and 81% to 82% specificity obtained in cross-validation and 80%/75% obtained in testing. During validation, the model predicted progression to ophthalmopathy a median of roughly six months ahead of onset, with almost 71% sensitivity and about 72% specificity. No statistical method was used to fix the sample size in advance, and group allocation was not hidden from the investigators. Blood samples also contained most of the expanded thyroid clonotypes (frequency above 0.001), which suggests that blood repertoires may reflect thyroid immune responses.

Hyperthyroidism patients were aged 18 to 65 years and newly diagnosed, with disease duration of less than 2 months. Exclusion was applied to patients with uncontrolled infections, other autoimmune diseases, pregnancy or lactation. Clinical symptoms, serum thyroxine and TRAb, thyroid ultrasound, and orbital computed tomography formed the basis for the diagnoses. For progressor patients, blood was drawn at the first diagnosis of hyperthyroidism, before any ophthalmopathy symptoms had appeared. Ficoll-Paque density gradient centrifugation was used to isolate PBMCs from around 10 ml of fresh peripheral blood. Progressor patients were defined as those initially diagnosed with Graves' hyperthyroidism in whom ophthalmopathy developed during follow-up. Total RNA was extracted using Trizol reagent, and RNA quality was assessed on an Agilent 2100 Bioanalyzer. This clonotype was counted ten times or more. Its antigen is unknown. Base-call qualities are not available, and no considerably larger clone is one nucleotide away.

The TCR beta CDR3 regions were amplified from the RNA transcripts. For the first round of RT-PCR on the TCR CDR3, the HTBI primer set was used together with the Qiagen OneStep RT-PCR kit. Libraries were constructed in a second round of multiplex PCR, after which size selection and purification were performed. The libraries were sequenced on an Illumina HiSeq2000 using paired-end 100 bp reads. Per the original workflow: SOAPnuke was used to process the raw data, throwing out any read that contained adapters or uncalled bases, had a mean Phred below 15, or lacked an exact constant-primer or identifier match. High-quality paired reads were merged using COPE v1.2.5, and each unique nucleotide sequence was defined as a clonotype. MiTCR v1.1 was used to align the clonotypes against IMGT TRBV, TRBD and TRBJ reference segments. Only V-J combinations with frequency above 0.0001, covering 99% to 99.2% of repertoires, were analysed. The TCS score was defined as the ratio of F50 (clonal expansion) to E x V (chaos), calculated using BLOSUM62-based TCRdist between CDR3 peptides within each V-J. Welch's t-statistics and random forest reduced around 520 V-J features to some 14, which were used in a naive Bayes classifier (R e1071). In-frame beta chains were kept once TCRdb had trimmed the public reads at Q25 with fastp and called clones with MiXCR. Each record represents a unique CDR3 protein, reported with the most common genes and DNA among its rows. The V and J calls were not made by the authors but by TCRdb's processing. The sample includes fewer than 300,000 distinct CDR3 sequences, with 20% to 30% observed a single time. Roughly a quarter of the sample rests with the top ten.

The sequence was obtained from a man aged 35-49 years with Graves' hyperthyroidism that later progressed to Graves' ophthalmopathy. The sample was blood.

The CDR3 reads CASSDLAGQETQYF. Read as DNA, the sequence is TGTGCCAGTAGCGATCTAGCGGGACAAGAGACCCAGTACTTC. Recombination connected TRBV19 to TRBJ2-5, and 9 junction bases match TRBD2. Including cysteine and phenylalanine, the CDR3 has 14 amino acids. Here the CDR3 DNA is all that survives: 42 bases in frame from base 1. The germline V end is reduced by 6 bases and the J end by 2 bases; junction bases left unmatched: 4. CDR1 LNHDA and CDR2 SQIVND are derived from the germline V gene (reference sequence).